Each of the 20 T cell receptor beta chains below was sequenced from the same sample in a study of control samples from healthy donors and cancer patients. Here immunoSEQ multiplex PCR was the method, and the copy in TCRdb shows in-frame clones only, minus some. This table has some 70,000 clones, around 80% appearing once. The sequenced sample was blood. These receptors all come from a man in his 60s in good health.

V gene TRBV2 combines with J gene TRBJ2-1; 10 nucleotides match TRBD2. The junction had 6 bases not matched to a gene; V was cut back by 6 bases and J by 13 bases. CDR1 SNHLY and CDR2 FYNNEI come from the germline V gene. The length of the CDR3 is 12 residues. CDR3 DNA sequence: TGTGCCAGCAGAAGCGGGGGGGGGTCCCAGTTCTTC. This gives the protein CASRSGGGSQFF.

The chain links TRBV5-5 to TRBJ2-5; 9 bases align to TRBD2. Germline values: CDR1 SGHKS, CDR2 YYEKEE (reference sequence). The CDR3 contains 16 residues. The V gene end was trimmed by 3 bases and the J gene end by 5 bases; junction bases not matched to a gene: 11. The CDR3 here is CASSSIAGVLEETQYF. CDR3 DNA sequence: TGTGCCAGCAGCTCTATAGCGGGAGTACTGGAGGAGACCCAGTACTTC.

This clone was seen once. This rearrangement joins TRBV5-1 to TRBJ1-4; D is unclear. V was shortened by 3 bases and J by 3 bases, with 15 bases between the two germline ends. The CDR3 runs 16 residues. In germline, CDR1 is SGHRS, CDR2 YFSETQ. In nucleotides, the CDR3 is TGCGCCAGCAGCTATAACAGACCCGGGGCTAATGAAAAACTGTTTTTT. This codes for CASSYNRPGANEKLFF.

V is TRBV7-9 and J is TRBJ1-2; D possibly corresponds to TRBD1 (5 bases). This CDR3 is built from 13 residues. Per germline, CDR1 SEHNR and CDR2 FQNEAQ (reference sequence). V lost 5 bases and J 10 bases, leaving 17 bases between the germline ends. CDR3 nucleotides: TGTGCCAGCAGCCTAGACAGTGGAAAGCCCTACACCTTC. Protein sequence: CASSLDSGKPYTF.

The chain employs TRBV25-1 and TRBJ2-5, with TRBD1 identical over 7 bases. The CDR3 loop spans 15 amino acids. The V gene's germline CDR1 is MGHDK and CDR2 SYGVNS. V was pared by 2 bases and J by 5 bases, with 8 bases of the junction left unmatched. The CDR3 spells CASSEGNRGIETQYF. CDR3 nucleotides: TGTGCCAGCAGTGAAGGCAACAGGGGTATCGAGACCCAGTACTTC.

The chain joins TRBV10-3 to TRBJ2-7; 7 nucleotides align to TRBD2. CDR1 ENHRY and CDR2 SYGVKD come from the germline V gene. CDR3 length equals 14 residues. The junction had 10 bases not matched to a gene; V was cut back by 7 bases and J by 4 bases. CDR3 protein: CAITPRAGAYEQYF. The CDR3 DNA sequence: TGTGCCATCACCCCGCGGGCGGGAGCTTACGAGCAGTACTTC.

The chain joins TRBV6-2 or TRBV6-3 to TRBJ2-2; 8 positions match TRBD1. The ends lost 5 bases at V and 6 bases at J; junction bases unmatched: 2. Per germline, CDR1 MNHEY and CDR2 SVGEGT. The CDR3 runs to 13 residues. CDR3 protein: CASSLDRAGELFF. DNA of the CDR3: TGTGCCAGCAGTCTGGACAGGGCCGGGGAGCTGTTTTTT.

The genes are TRBV6-5 and TRBJ2-2; D assignment may be TRBD1 or TRBD2 (5 bases each). In germline, CDR1 is MNHEY, CDR2 SVGAGI. V dropped 6 bases and J dropped 5 bases, with 10 bases sitting between them. CDR3 length: 13 amino acids. CDR3 amino acids: CASRIGGTGELFF. The DNA of the CDR3 is TGTGCCAGCAGGATTGGGGGAACCGGGGAGCTGTTTTTT.

V gene TRBV7-8 combines with J gene TRBJ1-6; TRBD1 is a possible D gene (5 bases). The CDR3 spans 13 residues. CDR1 and CDR2 from the germline V gene are SGHVS and FQNEAQ. Trimming left V 5 bases short and J 12 bases short, with 14 bases between. The CDR3 sequence: CASSPDRSRPLHF. The CDR3 bases are TGTGCCAGCAGCCCCGACAGATCCAGACCCCTCCACTTT.

This clone was counted only a few times. This sequence joins TRBV11-2 and TRBJ2-1, with 7 nucleotides matching TRBD2. This CDR3 comprises 16 residues. Germline CDR1 and CDR2: SGHAT and FQNNGV. Trimming removed 4 bases from V and 2 bases from J; junction bases left unmatched: 8. The CDR3, as DNA: TGTGCCAGCAGCTCCTTAGCGGGTAATGCCTACAATGAGCAGTTCTTC. Translating gives CASSSLAGNAYNEQFF.

The chain carries TRBV28 and TRBJ1-1, with D uncertain. This CDR3 is 13 amino acids long. CDR1 is MDHEN and CDR2 is SYDVKM in the germline V gene. V shed 3 bases and J shed 5 bases, with 10 bases lying between them. In DNA form, the CDR3 reads TGTGCCAGCAGTTTTCGCATCCTTACTGAAGCTTTCTTT. Translating it yields CASSFRILTEAFF.

The table lists this clone with a count of one. The genes are TRBV4-2 and TRBJ2-5, with TRBD2 matching over 10 bases. Germline values: CDR1 LGHNA, CDR2 YNFKEQ. The ends lost 1 base at V and 5 bases at J; junction bases unmatched: 10. The CDR3 is made up of 17 amino acids. CDR3 loop: CASSQGGASGSGETQYF. In nucleotides, the CDR3 is TGTGCCAGCAGCCAAGGGGGTGCTAGCGGGAGCGGTGAGACCCAGTACTTC.

This chain uses TRBV4-3 with TRBJ2-1; 7 bases fit TRBD1. This CDR3 is built from 15 residues. With V trimmed by 0 bases and J by 4 bases, 3 bases remained unmatched. Germline CDR1 and CDR2: LGHNA and YSLEER. This chain's CDR3 is CASSQDRTGYNEQFF. The CDR3 DNA follows: TGCGCCAGCAGCCAAGACCGGACAGGTTACAATGAGCAGTTCTTC.

V and J are TRBV28 and TRBJ2-7, with 7 positions matching TRBD1. Trimming at V came to 7 bases and at J to 2 bases, leaving 8 bases not matched to a gene. CDR1 and CDR2 (germline): MDHEN, SYDVKM. The CDR3 covers 14 residues. The CDR3 DNA follows: TGTGCCAGCACTCGGGACAGAGGAACCTACGAGCAGTACTTC. Translation gives CASTRDRGTYEQYF.

The chain employs TRBV2 and TRBJ2-3; 12 nucleotides line up with TRBD2. Germline assignment: CDR1 SNHLY and CDR2 FYNNEI. The ends lost 4 bases at V and 0 bases at J; junction bases unmatched: 2. The CDR3 extends over 16 amino acids. CDR3 region: CASSAGTSGSTDTQYF. The DNA for the CDR3 is TGTGCCAGCAGTGCGGGGACTAGCGGGAGCACAGATACGCAGTATTTT.

This clone has just a few counts. The chain links TRBV12-3 or TRBV12-4 to TRBJ1-1, with D unresolved. Trimming took off 10 bases at V and 1 base at J, with 7 bases between the two ends. The CDR3 loop spans 11 amino acids. The CDR3 sequence is CAIARNTEAFF. The CDR3 DNA follows: TGTGCCATAGCACGGAACACTGAAGCTTTCTTT.

The chain links TRBV9 to TRBJ2-7; D is uncertain. The V gene lost 3 bases and the J gene lost 5 bases, with 15 bases spanning the gap. The CDR3 is 14 amino acids. Germline V gene data show CDR1 as SGDLS and CDR2 as YYNGEE. The DNA for the CDR3 is TGTGCCAGCAGCGCCCTCCGTGATGAGGACGAGCAGTACTTC. Amino acids: CASSALRDEDEQYF.

The genes are TRBV14 and TRBJ2-3; D not certain. V was pared by 0 bases and J by 5 bases, with 6 bases between. Germline assignment: CDR1 SGHDN and CDR2 FVKESK. The CDR3 is 13 amino acids. CDR3 nucleotide sequence: TGTGCCAGCAGCCAAGATCTAAGAGATACGCAGTATTTT. It encodes CASSQDLRDTQYF.

This clone was seen only once. The chain employs TRBV6-5 and TRBJ1-1; D gene uncertain. From germline, CDR1 is MNHEY and CDR2 SVGAGI. The CDR3 has 16 residues. V was pared by 0 bases and J by 5 bases, with 16 bases between. The CDR3 spells CASSYSLQRVATEAFF. The CDR3 nucleotides read TGTGCCAGCAGTTACTCCCTACAGAGGGTAGCTACTGAAGCTTTCTTT.

This chain joins TRBV9 and TRBJ2-1, with TRBD2 identical over 14 bases. V shed 4 bases and J 8 bases; nucleotides not matched to a gene: 5. The germline CDR1 and CDR2 sequences are SGDLS and YYNGEE. The CDR3 extends over 15 amino acids. Here the CDR3 DNA reads TGTGCCAGCAGCCCGACTAGCGGGAGGGTCTATGAGCAGTTCTTC. The encoded protein is CASSPTSGRVYEQFF.